The rows below give T cell receptor beta chains drawn from one sample of a study of shared clonotypes between healthy human individuals. Assay: immunoSEQ multiplex PCR; the TCRdb copy retains only in-frame clones and omits some. Of about 580,000 clones in the sample, nearly 98% were seen once. Sequenced input: naive CD8+ T cells sorted from blood. These receptors all stem from a man younger than 45 in good health. The CDR3 runs from the conserved cysteine through the conserved F or W. D genes are given only for firm matches. Some rows have no size entry. The others give once, few or many, or a class for an expanded clone.

j_call v_call d_call clone_size cdr3_nt cdr3_aa
TRBJ1-5 TRBV7-8 TRBD1 - TGTGCCAGCGGACAGGGGGCTAGTCAGCCCCAGCATTTT CASGQGASQPQHF
TRBJ1-1 TRBV7-9 - - TGTGCCAGCAGCCAGCTTATCACTGAAGCTTTCTTT CASSQLITEAFF
TRBJ2-7 TRBV4-1 TRBD2 - TGCGCCAGCAGCCCGGGACTAGCGGGGAGGCATCGGTACGAGCAGTACTTC CASSPGLAGRHRYEQYF
TRBJ2-7 TRBV27 TRBD1 - TGTGCCAGCAGTTTCTCCGGGACAGGGGGTACCGAGCAGTACTTC CASSFSGTGGTEQYF
TRBJ1-2 TRBV29-1 - - TGCAGCGTTCCCCTACGTTTTGGCTACACCTTC CSVPLRFGYTF
TRBJ2-7 TRBV13 TRBD1 - TGTGCCAGCAGCCTATCGGACAGGAAAGAAGAGCAGTACTTC CASSLSDRKEEQYF
TRBJ2-5 TRBV10-2 TRBD2 - TGCGCCAGCAGGCCCGGGACTAAAGGGCAAGAGACCCAGTACTTC CASRPGTKGQETQYF
TRBJ2-7 TRBV11-3 TRBD1 - TGTGCCAGCAGCCGAGACAGGGGCTACGAGCAGTACTTC CASSRDRGYEQYF
TRBJ2-1 TRBV7-9 - - TGTGCCAGCAGCTTAGAGTCGGATCCCTACAATGAGCAGTTCTTC CASSLESDPYNEQFF
TRBJ2-7 TRBV4-1 - - TGCGCCAGCAGCCAAGAAGACGGCACCTACGAGCAGTACTTC CASSQEDGTYEQYF
TRBJ1-2 TRBV7-9 TRBD1 - TGTGCCAGCAGCTTAGAGACAGGGATCGGCTACACCTTC CASSLETGIGYTF
TRBJ2-7 TRBV5-5 TRBD2 - TGTGCCAGCAGCTTGTGGGCGGGAGGGCTAAAAGTGGAATACGAGCAGTACTTC CASSLWAGGLKVEYEQYF
TRBJ2-7 TRBV11-1 - - TGTGCCAGCAGCTTGGGAGTCGGGGCTCCCTACGAGCAGTACTTC CASSLGVGAPYEQYF
TRBJ1-1 TRBV4-1 - - TGCGCCAGCAGCCCGTTGACGGATTTGGGCACTGAAGCTTTCTTT CASSPLTDLGTEAFF
TRBJ1-3 TRBV2 - - TGTGCCAGCAGTGATTCGGGACGGATTTCTGGAAACACCATATATTTT CASSDSGRISGNTIYF
TRBJ2-1 TRBV7-9 - - TGTGCCAGCAGCAAAGACAGCACTTATTACAATGAGCAGTTCTTC CASSKDSTYYNEQFF
TRBJ2-7 TRBV27 - - TGTGCCAGCAGTGTTAGACAGACCTACGAGCAGTACTTC CASSVRQTYEQYF
TRBJ1-1 TRBV5-4 - - TGTGCCAGCAGTCAGGGCCCAGGGAGTGAGACTGAAGCTTTCTTT CASSQGPGSETEAFF
TRBJ1-2 TRBV7-2 - - TGTGCCAGCAGCTTAGAAGTCAACGAGTGGATCTATGGCTACACCTTT CASSLEVNEWIYGYTF
TRBJ1-1 TRBV9 - - TGTGCCAGCAGCGCCATTTCGGCTGAAGCTTTCTTT CASSAISAEAFF
TRBJ2-4 TRBV2 - - TGTGCCAGCAGTGAAACATTTGCCCCGGACATTCAGTACTTC CASSETFAPDIQYF
TRBJ2-3 TRBV27 TRBD1 - TGTGCCAGCAGTCCCGGGACAGGGCTAGATACGCAGTATTTT CASSPGTGLDTQYF
TRBJ2-7 TRBV30 - - TGTGCCTGGAGTGCGGACATCACCTACGAGCAGTACTTC CAWSADITYEQYF
TRBJ2-7 TRBV4-3 TRBD2 - TGCGCCAGCAGCCAAGGCGCCAGCGGGGCCACCTACGAGCAGTACTTC CASSQGASGATYEQYF
TRBJ2-1 TRBV7-9 TRBD2 - TGTGCCAGCAGCTCCGGGACTAGCTCATTCAATGAGCAGTTCTTC CASSSGTSSFNEQFF
TRBJ2-7 TRBV7-9 TRBD2 - TGTGCCAGCAGCCCGAGCGGGAGGGTCACCTACGAGCAGTACTTC CASSPSGRVTYEQYF
TRBJ2-1 TRBV29-1 - once TGCAGCGTCGGTGGGGTAGCGGGACAGCCCTACAATGAGCAGTTCTTC CSVGGVAGQPYNEQFF
TRBJ2-2 TRBV4-1 - - TGCGCCACCAGCCCGGAGGGGGCCGGGGAGCTGTTTTTT CATSPEGAGELFF
TRBJ1-2 TRBV6-1 - - TGTGCCAGCAGTGCAGGGCTGTGGGGCTACACCTTC CASSAGLWGYTF
TRBJ1-1 TRBV7-9 - - TGTGCCAGCAGCTTAGAAAGCCGGGACAACACTGAAGCTTTCTTT CASSLESRDNTEAFF
TRBJ2-7 TRBV7-9 TRBD1 - TGTGCCAGCAGCAGCATTGGACAGGGGCTATCCTACGAGCAGTACTTC CASSSIGQGLSYEQYF
TRBJ2-7 TRBV7-9 - - TGTGCCAGCAGCTTAGCCACTTGGGAGCAGTACTTC CASSLATWEQYF
TRBJ2-3 TRBV27 - - TGTGCCAGCAGTTCGAGTACTGGGTACACAGATACGCAGTATTTT CASSSSTGYTDTQYF
TRBJ1-2 TRBV5-5 - few TGTGCCAGCAGTTCGACAGCGTCTAACTATGGCTACACCTTC CASSSTASNYGYTF
TRBJ2-5 TRBV6-4 TRBD2 - TGTGCCAGCAGTGACTGTCTTGGGACTAGCGGGAGAGGGGAGACCCAGTACTTC CASSDCLGTSGRGETQYF
TRBJ2-2 TRBV10-3 - - TGTGCCTCAATGGACGACAGGGGCGGGCTAGCGGAAAACACCGGGGAGCTGTTTTTT CASMDDRGGLAENTGELFF
TRBJ2-7 TRBV19 TRBD1 once TGTGCCAGTAGTATTTTCGGGACAGGGATGGGGGAGCAGTACTTC CASSIFGTGMGEQYF
TRBJ2-3 TRBV29-1 - once TGCAGCGTTGAAGACAGTGGGTACAGGGAAAGCACAGATACGCAGTATTTT CSVEDSGYRESTDTQYF
TRBJ2-7 TRBV5-5 - - TGTGCCAGCACCCACGGATACGGCTCCTACGAGCAGTACTTC CASTHGYGSYEQYF
TRBJ1-5 TRBV19 - few TGTGCCAGTAGTCCCCATAGGCAGCCCCAGCATTTT CASSPHRQPQHF
TRBJ2-1 TRBV18 - - TGTGCCAGCTCACCCCAAGGGTCCTACAATGAGCAGTTCTTC CASSPQGSYNEQFF
TRBJ2-7 TRBV27 TRBD2 - TGTGCCAGCAGTCCCGGGACTAGCTACGAGCAGTACTTC CASSPGTSYEQYF
TRBJ2-7 TRBV27 - - TGTGCCAGCAGTTCCGCTAGTGAAGGGGTGTACTTC CASSSASEGVYF
TRBJ2-3 TRBV15 TRBD2 - TGTGCCACCGGGCGGGAGAAGGGCACAGATACGCAGTATTTT CATGREKGTDTQYF
TRBJ2-1 TRBV28 - - TGTGCCAGCGGCCGTGGCGGGGCTCACGCAGGGGAGCAGTTCTTC CASGRGGAHAGEQFF
TRBJ1-4 TRBV28 - once TGTGCCAGCAGTTCAGTACTGGGAGGGACACCAACTAATGAAAAACTGTTTTTT CASSSVLGGTPTNEKLFF
TRBJ2-6 TRBV10-1 - - TGCGCCAGCAGTGAGTACAGGCTTGGGATCCCTGGGAGCTCTGGGGCCAACGTCCTGACTTTC CASSEYRLGIPGSSGANVLTF
TRBJ2-1 TRBV2 TRBD2 - TGTGCCAGCCCTCGACTAGCGGGTAACAATGAGCAGTTCTTC CASPRLAGNNEQFF
TRBJ1-5 TRBV4-3 TRBD1 - TGCGCCAGCAGCGCGGACAGGGGTTATCAGCCCCAGCATTTT CASSADRGYQPQHF
TRBJ2-3 TRBV7-9 TRBD2 once TGTGCCAGCAGGAGCGTGACTAGCACGGGCACAGATACGCAGTATTTT CASRSVTSTGTDTQYF
TRBJ1-1 TRBV4-1 - - TGCGCCAGCAGCCAAACTCCGGGACGGGGGGGGACTGAAGCTTTCTTT CASSQTPGRGGTEAFF
TRBJ2-2 TRBV30 - - TGTGCCTGGAGTGTTTCAGTCGGGGAGCTGTTTTTT CAWSVSVGELFF
TRBJ2-7 TRBV7-9 - - TGTGCCAGCAGCTTATTAAGTACTAGCCCGAGCTCCTACGAGCAGTACTTC CASSLLSTSPSSYEQYF